The clone carrying this TCR beta chain came up a few times. Peripheral blood samples of around 9.8 milliliters were drawn from each donor. Per sample, extraction of total RNA gave at least 6 micrograms in every case. V gave up 1 base and J gave up 3 bases; unmatched junction bases: 6. The CDR3 consists of 16 residues. Germline assignment: CDR1 LGHNA and CDR2 YNFKEQ. A J-beta primer mix and a sample-barcoded 5' primer were used in a second PCR of roughly 6 to 11 cycles. All samples yielded 2.5 million or more CDR3-containing paired-end reads. MiXCR was run by TCRdb on the 5' RACE reads, yielding one entry per CDR3 protein. The sample yields over 1.5 million distinct CDR3 sequences, around half seen once. This sample stems from a study of blood T cells in healthy people across ages.

This clonotype originated in a middle-aged woman in good health. Specimen: blood. The chain carries TRBV4-2 and TRBJ2-5; 9 positions match TRBD2. The CDR3 region has the DNA TGTGCCAGCAGCCAAGTGGAACTAGCGGGCGAAGAGACCCAGTACTTC. Its protein is CASSQVELAGEETQYF.